This T cell receptor (beta chain) was retrieved from a study of technical replicates of blood from a handful of donors. Profiled with immunoSEQ multiplex PCR; TCRdb holds only in-frame clones, not every one. The sample lists about 83,000 clones, just over 90% occurring once. Trimming at V came to 2 bases and at J to 4 bases, leaving 5 bases not matched to a gene. This CDR3 has 15 residues. Germline values: CDR1 GTSNPN, CDR2 SVGIG (reference sequence). The clonotype originates from a human donor in good health. J is TRBJ2-3 and V is TRBV30, with TRBD2 matching 11 bases. Sequenced sample: T cells isolated from PBMCs. Written as DNA, the CDR3 is TGTGCCTGGAGTAGGGGTAGCGGGGGGGCAGATACGCAGTATTTT. Residues: CAWSRGSGGADTQYF.